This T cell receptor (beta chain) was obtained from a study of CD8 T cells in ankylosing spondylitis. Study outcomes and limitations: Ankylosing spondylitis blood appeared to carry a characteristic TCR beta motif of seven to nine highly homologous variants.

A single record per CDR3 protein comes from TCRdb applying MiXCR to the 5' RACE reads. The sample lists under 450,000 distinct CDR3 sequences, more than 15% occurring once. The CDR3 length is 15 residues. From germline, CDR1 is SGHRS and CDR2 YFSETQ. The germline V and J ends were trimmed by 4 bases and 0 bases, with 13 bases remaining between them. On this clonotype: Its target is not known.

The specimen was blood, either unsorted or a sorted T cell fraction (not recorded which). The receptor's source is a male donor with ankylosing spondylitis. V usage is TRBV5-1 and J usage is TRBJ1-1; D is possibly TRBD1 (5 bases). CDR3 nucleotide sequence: TGCGCCAGCAGCCCCAGCAGACAGATGAACACTGAAGCTTTCTTT. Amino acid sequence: CASSPSRQMNTEAFF.